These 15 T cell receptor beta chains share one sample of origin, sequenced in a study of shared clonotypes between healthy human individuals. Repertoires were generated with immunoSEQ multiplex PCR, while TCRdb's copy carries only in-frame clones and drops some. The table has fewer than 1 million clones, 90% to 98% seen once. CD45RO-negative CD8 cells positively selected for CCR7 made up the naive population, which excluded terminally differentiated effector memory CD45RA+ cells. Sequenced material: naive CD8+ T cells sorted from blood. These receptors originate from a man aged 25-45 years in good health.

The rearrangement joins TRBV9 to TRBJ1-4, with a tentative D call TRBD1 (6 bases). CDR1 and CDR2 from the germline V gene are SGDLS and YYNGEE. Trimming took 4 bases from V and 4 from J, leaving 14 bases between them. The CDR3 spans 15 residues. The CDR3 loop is CASSPGRGSNEKLFF. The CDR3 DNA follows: TGTGCCAGCAGCCCCGGGAGGGGGAGTAATGAAAAACTGTTTTTT.

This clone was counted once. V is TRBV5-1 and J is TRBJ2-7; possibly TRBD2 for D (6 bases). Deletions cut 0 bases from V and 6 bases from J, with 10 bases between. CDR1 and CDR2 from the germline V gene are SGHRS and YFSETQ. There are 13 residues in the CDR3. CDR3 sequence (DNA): TGCGCCAGCAGCTTGGGACTAGGATCCGAGCAGTACTTC. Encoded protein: CASSLGLGSEQYF.

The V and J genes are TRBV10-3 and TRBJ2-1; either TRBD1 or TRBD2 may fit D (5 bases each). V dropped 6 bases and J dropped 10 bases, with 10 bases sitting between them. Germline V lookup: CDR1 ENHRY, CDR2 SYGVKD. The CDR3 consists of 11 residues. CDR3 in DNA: TGTGCCATCAGCGCCGAGGGGGAGCAGTTCTTC. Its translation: CAISAEGEQFF.

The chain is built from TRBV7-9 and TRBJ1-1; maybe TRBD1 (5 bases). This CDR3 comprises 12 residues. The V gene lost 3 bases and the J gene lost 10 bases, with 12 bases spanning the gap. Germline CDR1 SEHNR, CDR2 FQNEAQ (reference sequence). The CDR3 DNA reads TGTGCCAGCAGCTTGGGGGACCAGGGAGCTTTCTTT. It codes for CASSLGDQGAFF.

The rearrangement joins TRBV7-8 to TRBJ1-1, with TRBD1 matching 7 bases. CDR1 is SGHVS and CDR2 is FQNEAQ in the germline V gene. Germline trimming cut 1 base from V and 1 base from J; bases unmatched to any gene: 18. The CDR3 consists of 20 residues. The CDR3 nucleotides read TGTGCCAGCAGCTTAGACCCTCTCTACAGGGGTAGGGAGACGAACACTGAAGCTTTCTTT. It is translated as CASSLDPLYRGRETNTEAFF.

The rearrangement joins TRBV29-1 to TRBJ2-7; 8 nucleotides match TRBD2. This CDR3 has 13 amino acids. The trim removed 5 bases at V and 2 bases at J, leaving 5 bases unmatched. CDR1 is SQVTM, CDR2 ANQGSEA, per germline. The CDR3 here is CSVLSGNTYEQYF. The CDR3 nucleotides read TGCAGCGTTCTTAGCGGGAACACCTACGAGCAGTACTTC.

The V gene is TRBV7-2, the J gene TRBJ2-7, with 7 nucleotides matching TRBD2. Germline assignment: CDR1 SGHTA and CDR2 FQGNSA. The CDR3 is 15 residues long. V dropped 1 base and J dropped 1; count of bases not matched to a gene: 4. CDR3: CASSLVLAPSYEQYF. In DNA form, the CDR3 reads TGTGCCAGCAGCTTAGTACTAGCGCCTTCCTACGAGCAGTACTTC.

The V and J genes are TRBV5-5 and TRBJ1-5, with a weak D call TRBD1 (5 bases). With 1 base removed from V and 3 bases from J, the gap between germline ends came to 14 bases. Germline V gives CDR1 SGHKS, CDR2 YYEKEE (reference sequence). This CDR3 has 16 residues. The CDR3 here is CASSLRPGHPNQPQHF. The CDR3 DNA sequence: TGTGCCAGCAGCTTGAGACCAGGACACCCCAATCAGCCCCAGCATTTT.

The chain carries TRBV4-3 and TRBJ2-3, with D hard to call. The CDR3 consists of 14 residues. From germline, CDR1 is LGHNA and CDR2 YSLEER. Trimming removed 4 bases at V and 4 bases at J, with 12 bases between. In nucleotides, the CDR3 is TGCGCCAGCAGCCCGACAATTACCGCAGATACGCAGTATTTT. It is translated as CASSPTITADTQYF.

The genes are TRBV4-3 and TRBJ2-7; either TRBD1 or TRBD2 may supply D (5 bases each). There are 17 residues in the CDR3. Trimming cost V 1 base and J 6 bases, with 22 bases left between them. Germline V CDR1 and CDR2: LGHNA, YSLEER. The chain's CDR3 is CASSQGVRARKGSEQYF. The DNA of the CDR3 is TGCGCCAGCAGCCAAGGGGTTCGGGCTCGTAAGGGGAGCGAGCAGTACTTC.

CDR3 nucleotide sequence: TGTGCCAGCAGCTCTAACAGGGGCTACAATCCCTACGAGCAGTACTTC. Amino acid sequence: CASSSNRGYNPYEQYF. The J gene is TRBJ2-7, the V gene TRBV2; 7 bases are shared with TRBD1. The CDR3 totals 16 residues. Trimming at V came to 6 bases and at J to 2 bases, leaving 13 bases not matched to a gene. Germline V CDR1 and CDR2: SNHLY, FYNNEI.

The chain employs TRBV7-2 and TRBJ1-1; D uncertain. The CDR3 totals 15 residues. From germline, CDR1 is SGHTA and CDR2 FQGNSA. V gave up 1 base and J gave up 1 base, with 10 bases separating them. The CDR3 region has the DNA TGTGCCAGCAGCTTAGTCCGGGTTCCGAACACTGAAGCTTTCTTT. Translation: CASSLVRVPNTEAFF.

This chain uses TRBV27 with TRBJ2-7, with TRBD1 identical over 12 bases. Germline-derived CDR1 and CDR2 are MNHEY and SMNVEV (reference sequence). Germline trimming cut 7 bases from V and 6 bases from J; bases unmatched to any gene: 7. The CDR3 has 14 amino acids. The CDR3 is CASTTGTGGSEQYF. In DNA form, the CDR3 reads TGTGCCAGCACTACCGGGACAGGGGGCAGCGAGCAGTACTTC.

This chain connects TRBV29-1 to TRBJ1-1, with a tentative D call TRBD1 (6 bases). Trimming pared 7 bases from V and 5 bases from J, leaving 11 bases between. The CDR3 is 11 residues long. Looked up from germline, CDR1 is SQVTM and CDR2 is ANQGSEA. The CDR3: CSGTAPTEAFF. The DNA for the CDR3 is TGCAGCGGGACAGCCCCGACTGAAGCTTTCTTT.

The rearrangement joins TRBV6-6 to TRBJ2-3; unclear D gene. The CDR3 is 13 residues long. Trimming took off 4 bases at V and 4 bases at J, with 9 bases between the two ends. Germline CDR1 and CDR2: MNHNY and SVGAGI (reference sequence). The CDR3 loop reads CASSSQVSDTQYF. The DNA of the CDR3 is TGTGCCAGCAGTTCTCAGGTTTCAGATACGCAGTATTTT.